This T cell receptor beta chain was sequenced during a study of blood T cell repertoires in COVID-19. Study at large: Acute and convalescent COVID-19 specimens originated in the United States, Italy and Spain.

This CDR3 contains 15 residues. Trimming at V came to 0 bases and at J to 4 bases, leaving 4 bases not matched to a gene. Germline V gene data show CDR1 as SGHRS and CDR2 as YFSETQ. Original processing notes: Scientists estimated how many nucleated cells there were by amplifying reference gene primers. The table came from immunoSEQ multiplex PCR; TCRdb's copy has only in-frame clones and leaves some out. V and J calls plus clone size are reproduced from that table; the DNA served to infer D and trimming. Of about 100,000 clones listed, about nine tenths were seen once; the top ten hold about 2.2%. Sequencing used peripheral blood. V and J are TRBV5-1 and TRBJ2-1, with 7 bases fitting TRBD1. This TCR was sampled from a man aged 50 to 60 with active COVID-19. As DNA, the CDR3 is TGCGCCAGCAGCTTGGAGGGGGCCCCTTACAATGAGCAGTTCTTC. Translating gives CASSLEGAPYNEQFF.